Shown below are 21 T cell receptor beta chains from a single sample sequenced in a study of blood T cell repertoires in COVID-19. Libraries were prepared by immunoSEQ multiplex PCR; TCRdb keeps only in-frame clonotypes and omits some of them. The table includes around 170,000 clones, around 89% detected once. The sequenced sample was peripheral blood. These receptors all stem from a man aged 60-69 years with acute or convalescent COVID-19.

V is TRBV28 and J is TRBJ1-1, with 12 bases aligning to TRBD1. The V gene end was trimmed by 3 bases and the J gene end by 4 bases; junction bases not matched to a gene: 9. Germline lookup yields CDR1 MDHEN and CDR2 SYDVKM. CDR3 length: 17 amino acids. The DNA for the CDR3 is TGTGCCAGCAGTTTGCCGGGACAGGGGGCTGTGGGCACTGAAGCTTTCTTT. It is translated as CASSLPGQGAVGTEAFF.

The chain uses TRBV13 and TRBJ1-1; 10 bases match TRBD1. Trimming took 4 bases from V and 7 from J; bases not matched to a gene: 9. The germline CDR1 and CDR2 sequences are PRHDT and FYEKMQ (reference sequence). The CDR3 contains 15 residues. Written as DNA, the CDR3 is TGTGCCAGCAGCTCCCGGGACAGGGGTTTGGTTGAAGCTTTCTTT. Translation gives CASSSRDRGLVEAFF.

The J gene is TRBJ2-3, the V gene TRBV9; D possibly corresponds to TRBD2 (6 bases). Germline CDR1 is SGDLS and CDR2 is YYNGEE. CDR3 length: 17 amino acids. Trimming took 3 bases from V and 3 from J, leaving 20 bases between them. CDR3 coding DNA: TGTGCCAGCAGCGCCCGGGACCTCGGGACTCTAACAGATACGCAGTATTTT. Translation gives CASSARDLGTLTDTQYF.

The chain employs TRBV5-5 and TRBJ1-5; no reliable D call. V lost 4 bases to trimming and J lost 0 bases, with 14 bases between them. This CDR3 comprises 16 residues. The V gene's germline CDR1 is SGHKS and CDR2 YYEKEE (reference sequence). The CDR3 region is CASSRFRSGSNQPQHF. The CDR3 nucleotides read TGTGCCAGCAGCCGTTTTCGTAGCGGTAGCAATCAGCCCCAGCATTTT.

This sequence joins TRBV24-1 and TRBJ1-4; 7 nucleotides match TRBD1. CDR3 length: 15 residues. V dropped 3 bases and J dropped 6; count of bases not matched to a gene: 6. Germline-derived CDR1 and CDR2 are KGHDR and SFDVKD. The DNA of the CDR3 is TGTGCCACCAGTGATGCGGGACAGAGTGATGAAAAACTGTTTTTT. The encoded protein is CATSDAGQSDEKLFF.

The chain carries TRBV10-1 and TRBJ2-2; 11 nucleotides line up with TRBD1. The trim removed 3 bases at V and 2 bases at J, leaving 5 bases unmatched. This CDR3 contains 17 residues. Germline CDR1 reads WNHNN; CDR2 reads SYGVQD (reference sequence). The DNA of the CDR3 is TGCGCCAGCAGTGACCCGGACAGGGGGCACAACACCGGGGAGCTGTTTTTT. It is translated as CASSDPDRGHNTGELFF.

For the CDR3, the DNA is TGTGCCAGCAGCTTAGATCATAGCAATCAGCCCCAGCATTTT. Its translation: CASSLDHSNQPQHF. The rearrangement links TRBV7-9 to TRBJ1-5; the D is unclear. The CDR3 is 14 amino acids. The V end was cut by 1 base, the J end by 0 bases, with 4 bases between. Germline values: CDR1 SEHNR, CDR2 FQNEAQ (reference sequence).

This chain connects TRBV6-5 to TRBJ1-5; no firm D call. The CDR3 is 13 amino acids. Germline V lookup: CDR1 MNHEY, CDR2 SVGAGI. Deletions cut 6 bases from V and 3 bases from J, with 9 bases between. CDR3 sequence: CASSRDTNQPQHF. The CDR3 nucleotides are TGTGCCAGCAGCCGTGACACCAATCAGCCCCAGCATTTT.

The chain recombines TRBV3-1 (or the pseudogene TRBV3-2) with TRBJ1-4; D not certain. Trimming removed 5 bases at V and 1 base at J, with 8 bases between. CDR3 length: 14 residues. Germline assignment: CDR1 LGHDT and CDR2 YNNKEL (reference sequence). The CDR3 region has the DNA TGTGCCAGCAGCTTGCGGGGAACTAATGAAAAACTGTTTTTT. It codes for CASSLRGTNEKLFF.

This clone has just a few counts. V is TRBV19 and J is TRBJ1-5, with 9 bases fitting TRBD1. There are 18 residues in the CDR3. CDR1 LNHDA and CDR2 SQIVND come from the germline V gene (reference sequence). After removal of 5 bases from V and 0 bases from J, the junction contained 11 bases not matched to a gene. The CDR3: CASSHEQGAPYSNQPQHF. The DNA of the CDR3 is TGTGCCAGTAGTCACGAACAGGGGGCCCCGTATAGCAATCAGCCCCAGCATTTT.

The chain is built from TRBV10-3 and TRBJ2-7, with TRBD2 matching over 12 bases. The CDR3 is 17 amino acids. V lost 0 bases to trimming and J lost 0 bases; unmatched junction nucleotides: 3. Germline assignment: CDR1 ENHRY and CDR2 SYGVKD. The CDR3 spells CAISESAGLAGSYEQYF. CDR3 bases: TGTGCCATCAGTGAGTCCGCGGGACTAGCGGGCTCCTACGAGCAGTACTTC.

The chain employs TRBV12-3 or TRBV12-4 and TRBJ1-2, with D tentatively TRBD1 (6 bases). The CDR3 is 11 amino acids. V was clipped by 5 bases and J by 6 bases, with 7 bases between them. This chain's CDR3 is CASSAGDGYTF. CDR3 in DNA: TGTGCCAGCAGTGCAGGGGATGGCTACACCTTC.

The chain links TRBV7-8 to TRBJ2-7; D is perhaps TRBD1 (5 bases). From germline, CDR1 is SGHVS and CDR2 FQNEAQ. The V end was cut by 5 bases, the J end by 6 bases, with 11 bases between. The CDR3 contains 12 residues. CDR3 coding DNA: TGTGCCAGCAGCCAAGACAGTCCCGAGCAGTACTTC. Amino acid sequence: CASSQDSPEQYF.

The J gene is TRBJ2-5, the V gene TRBV5-6; 9 bases agree with TRBD2. The germline gives CDR1 SGHDT, CDR2 YYEEEE. V shed 4 bases, J shed 5 bases, and the junction held 6 bases outside the gene matches. This CDR3 comprises 14 residues. CDR3 sequence: CASSGSGRLETQYF. The CDR3 DNA reads as TGTGCCAGCAGCGGAAGCGGGAGGCTGGAGACCCAGTACTTC.

The chain is built from TRBV19 and TRBJ1-3, with TRBD1 as a possible D gene (6 bases). Per germline, CDR1 LNHDA and CDR2 SQIVND (reference sequence). The CDR3 extends over 15 amino acids. V lost 6 bases and J 0 bases, leaving 12 bases between the germline ends. CDR3 protein: CASSLDSHSGNTIYF. The DNA of the CDR3 is TGTGCCAGTAGCCTGGACAGCCACTCTGGAAACACCATATATTTT.

V gene TRBV29-1 combines with J gene TRBJ2-1; TRBD2 matches at 10 bases. The CDR3 sequence is 13 residues long. The germline CDR1 and CDR2 sequences are SQVTM and ANQGSEA. The ends lost 6 bases at V and 6 bases at J; junction bases unmatched: 5. The CDR3 bases are TGCAGCGTAGCGGGGGGGGACCTCAATGAGCAGTTCTTC. Translation gives CSVAGGDLNEQFF.

V usage is TRBV18 and J usage is TRBJ1-6; 10 bases are shared with TRBD1. The V gene's germline CDR1 is KGHSH and CDR2 LQKENI. The V and J ends lost 6 bases and 16 bases, in that order; junction bases with no gene match: 6. The CDR3 is 12 amino acids. The chain's CDR3 is CASSDRGGELHF. DNA of the CDR3: TGTGCCAGCTCGGACAGGGGGGGTGAACTCCACTTT.

The V and J genes are TRBV5-6 and TRBJ1-1; TRBD1 agrees at 10 bases. There are 15 residues in the CDR3. Germline lookup yields CDR1 SGHDT and CDR2 YYEEEE. V gave up 0 bases and J gave up 3 bases; unmatched junction bases: 2. Here the CDR3 DNA reads TGTGCCAGCAGCTTGGGAGGACAGGGGGACACTGAAGCTTTCTTT. Translation gives CASSLGGQGDTEAFF.

The rearrangement links TRBV7-9 to TRBJ1-5; 9 bases fit TRBD1. J gave up 5 bases and V 4 bases, and 3 bases lay outside the gene matches. The CDR3 runs 14 residues. In germline, CDR1 is SEHNR, CDR2 FQNEAQ (reference sequence). The chain's CDR3 is CASSWDREDQPQHF. The CDR3 DNA sequence: TGTGCCAGCAGCTGGGACAGGGAGGATCAGCCCCAGCATTTT.

The chain has TRBV19 and TRBJ2-3; perhaps TRBD1 as D (6 bases). The germline V and J ends were trimmed by 7 bases and 1 base, with 9 bases remaining between them. The CDR3 contains 13 residues. Germline V gives CDR1 LNHDA, CDR2 SQIVND (reference sequence). CDR3 residues: CASTNRGTDTQYF. CDR3 DNA sequence: TGTGCCAGTACGAACAGGGGCACAGATACGCAGTATTTT.

The rearrangement uses TRBV3-1 (or the pseudogene TRBV3-2) and TRBJ1-1; possible D gene TRBD1, 6 bases. The CDR3 consists of 14 residues. Trimming pared 2 bases from V and 8 bases from J, leaving 15 bases between. Germline V gene lookup returns CDR1 LGHDT and CDR2 YNNKEL (reference sequence). CDR3: CASSQTGSVPEAFF. CDR3 nucleotide sequence: TGTGCCAGCAGCCAAACAGGGTCCGTACCCGAAGCTTTCTTT.